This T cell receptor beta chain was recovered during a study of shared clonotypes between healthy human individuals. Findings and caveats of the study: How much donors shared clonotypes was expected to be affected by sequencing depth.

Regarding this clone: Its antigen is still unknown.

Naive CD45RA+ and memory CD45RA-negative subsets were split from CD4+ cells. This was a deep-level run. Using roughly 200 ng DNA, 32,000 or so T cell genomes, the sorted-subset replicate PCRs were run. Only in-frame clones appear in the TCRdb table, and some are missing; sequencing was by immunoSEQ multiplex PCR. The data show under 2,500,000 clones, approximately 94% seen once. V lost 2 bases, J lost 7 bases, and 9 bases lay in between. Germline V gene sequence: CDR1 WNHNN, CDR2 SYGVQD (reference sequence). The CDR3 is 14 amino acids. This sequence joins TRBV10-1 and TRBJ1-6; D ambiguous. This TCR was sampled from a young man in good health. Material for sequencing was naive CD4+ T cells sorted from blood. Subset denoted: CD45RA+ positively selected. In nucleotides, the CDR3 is TGCGCCAGCAGTGAGGGCAGCAACAATTCACCCCTCCACTTT. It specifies CASSEGSNNSPLHF.